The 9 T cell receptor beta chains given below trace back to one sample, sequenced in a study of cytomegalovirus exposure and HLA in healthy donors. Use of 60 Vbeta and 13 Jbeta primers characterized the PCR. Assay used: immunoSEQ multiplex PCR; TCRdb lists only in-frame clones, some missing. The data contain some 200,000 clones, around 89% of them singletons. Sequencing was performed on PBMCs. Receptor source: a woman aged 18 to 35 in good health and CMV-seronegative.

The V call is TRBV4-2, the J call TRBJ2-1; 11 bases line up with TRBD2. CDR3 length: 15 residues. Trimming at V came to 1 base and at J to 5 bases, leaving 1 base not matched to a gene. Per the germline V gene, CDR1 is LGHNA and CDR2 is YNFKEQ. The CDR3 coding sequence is TGTGCCAGCAGCCAAGGGGGACTAGCGGACAATGAGCAGTTCTTC. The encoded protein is CASSQGGLADNEQFF.

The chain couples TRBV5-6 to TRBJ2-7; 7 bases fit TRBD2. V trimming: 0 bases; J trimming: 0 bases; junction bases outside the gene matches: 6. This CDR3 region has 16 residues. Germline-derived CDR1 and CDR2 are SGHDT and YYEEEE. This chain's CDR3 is CASSLARRGSSYEQYF. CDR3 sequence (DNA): TGTGCCAGCAGCTTGGCCCGGCGGGGGAGCTCCTACGAGCAGTACTTC. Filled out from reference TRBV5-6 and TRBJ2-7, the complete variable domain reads DAGVTQSPTHLIKTRGQQVTLRCSPKSGHDTVSWYQQALGQGPQFIFQYYEEEERQRGNFPDRFSGHQFPNYSSELNVNALLLGDSALYLCASSLARRGSSYEQYFGPGTRLTVT.

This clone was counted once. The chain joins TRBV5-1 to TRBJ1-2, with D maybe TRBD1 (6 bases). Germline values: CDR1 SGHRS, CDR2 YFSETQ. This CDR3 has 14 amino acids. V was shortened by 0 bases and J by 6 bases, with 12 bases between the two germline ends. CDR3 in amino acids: CASSLGTGRDGYTF. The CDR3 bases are TGCGCCAGCAGCTTGGGAACAGGGAGGGATGGCTACACCTTC.

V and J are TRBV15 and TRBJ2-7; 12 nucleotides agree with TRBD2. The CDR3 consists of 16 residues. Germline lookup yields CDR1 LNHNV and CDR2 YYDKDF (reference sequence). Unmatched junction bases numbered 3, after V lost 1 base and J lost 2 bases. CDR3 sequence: CATSRGTSGVAYEQYF. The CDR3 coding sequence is TGTGCCACCAGCAGAGGGACTAGCGGGGTTGCCTACGAGCAGTACTTC.

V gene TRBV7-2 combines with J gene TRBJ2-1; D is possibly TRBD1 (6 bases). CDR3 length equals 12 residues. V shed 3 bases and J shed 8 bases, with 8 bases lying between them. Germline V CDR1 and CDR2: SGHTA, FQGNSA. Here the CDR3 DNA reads TGTGCCAGCAGCTTTAACAGGGATGAGCAGTTCTTC. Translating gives CASSFNRDEQFF.

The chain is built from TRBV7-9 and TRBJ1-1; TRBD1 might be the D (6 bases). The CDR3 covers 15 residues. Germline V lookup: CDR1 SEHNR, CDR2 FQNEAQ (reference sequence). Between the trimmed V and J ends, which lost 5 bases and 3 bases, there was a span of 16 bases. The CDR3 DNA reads TGTGCCAGCAGCCCGAGACAGGACGGGTACACTGAAGCTTTCTTT. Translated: CASSPRQDGYTEAFF.

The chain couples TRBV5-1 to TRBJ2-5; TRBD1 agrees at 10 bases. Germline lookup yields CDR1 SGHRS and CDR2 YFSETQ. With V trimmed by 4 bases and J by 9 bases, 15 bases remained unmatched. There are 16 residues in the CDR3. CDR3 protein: CASSLGTGEYSGAQYF. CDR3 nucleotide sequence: TGCGCCAGCAGCCTAGGGACAGGGGAGTATTCGGGGGCCCAGTACTTC.

In DNA form, the CDR3 reads TGTGCCAGCAGTAAATCCGGGACATTGAACACTGAAGCTTTCTTT. Encoded protein: CASSKSGTLNTEAFF. V is TRBV6-1 and J is TRBJ1-1; possible D gene TRBD1, 6 bases. V dropped 5 bases and J dropped 0 bases, with 13 bases sitting between them. Germline CDR1 is MNHNS and CDR2 is SASEGT. The CDR3 is 15 residues long.

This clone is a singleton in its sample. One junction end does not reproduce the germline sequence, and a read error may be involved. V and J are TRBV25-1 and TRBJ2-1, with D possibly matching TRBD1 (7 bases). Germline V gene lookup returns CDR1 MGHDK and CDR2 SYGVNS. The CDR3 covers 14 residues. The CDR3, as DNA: TGTGCCAGCAGTGTAGGACAGGACTACAATGGGCAGTTCTTC. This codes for CASSVGQDYNGQFF.